The 17 T cell receptor beta chains in this list originate from one sample, sequenced in a study. This table comes from immunoSEQ multiplex PCR, and its TCRdb copy is limited to in-frame clones, with some not included. The table has 60,000 to 75,000 clones, 93% seen once. Input material: PBMCs. These receptors originate from a man aged 40-55 years with rheumatoid arthritis.

This chain connects TRBV4-2 to TRBJ1-3; TRBD1 matches at 7 bases. Trimming removed 1 base from V and 2 bases from J; junction bases left unmatched: 2. From germline, CDR1 is LGHNA and CDR2 YNFKEQ. This CDR3 is 15 amino acids long. Here the CDR3 reads CASSQAGTAGNTIYF. The DNA for the CDR3 is TGTGCCAGCAGCCAAGCGGGGACAGCTGGAAACACCATATATTTT.

The genes are TRBV7-9 and TRBJ2-5; 7 nucleotides match TRBD2. With V trimmed by 5 bases and J by 1 base, 4 bases remained unmatched. This CDR3 has 14 amino acids. Germline V gene lookup returns CDR1 SEHNR and CDR2 FQNEAQ (reference sequence). The CDR3 bases are TGTGCCAGCAGCCCCCCTAGCGGCCAAGAGACCCAGTACTTC. Its translation: CASSPPSGQETQYF.

V and J are TRBV2 and TRBJ2-7, with TRBD2 matching over 7 bases. CDR3 length equals 14 residues. Germline V gene sequence: CDR1 SNHLY, CDR2 FYNNEI. The V gene end was trimmed by 3 bases and the J gene end by 7 bases; junction bases not matched to a gene: 9. The CDR3 coding sequence is TGTGCCAGCAGTGAGGGGCGGGGGTTTAGGGAGCAGTACTTC. It translates to CASSEGRGFREQYF. The whole variable domain, filled in from reference TRBV2 and TRBJ2-7, reads EPEVTQTPSHQVTQMGQEVILRCVPISNHLYFYWYRQILGQKVEFLVSFYNNEISEKSEIFDDQFSVERPDGSNFTLKIRSTKLEDSAMYFCASSEGRGFREQYFGPGTRLTVT.

Comment on this clone: Distinct nucleotide sequences in the sample also encode this CDR3. This rearrangement joins TRBV4-2 to TRBJ2-5; 13 bases map to TRBD2. The CDR3 loop spans 14 amino acids. V shed 4 bases and J 5 bases; nucleotides not matched to a gene: 1. CDR1 is LGHNA and CDR2 is YNFKEQ in the germline V gene. The CDR3 nucleotides are TGTGCCAGCAGCCGGACTAGCGGGGGTGAGACCCAGTACTTC. Residues: CASSRTSGGETQYF.

The rearrangement joins TRBV6-5 to TRBJ2-7; 7 nucleotides agree with TRBD1. CDR1 is MNHEY and CDR2 is SVGAGI in the germline V gene. V was pared by 5 bases and J by 2 bases, with 9 bases of the junction left unmatched. This CDR3 has 15 amino acids. The CDR3, as DNA: TGTGCCAGCAGTACCTTAGGGACAGTTGCCTACGAGCAGTACTTC. It encodes CASSTLGTVAYEQYF.

The chain uses TRBV18 and TRBJ1-1; 8 bases are a match to TRBD1. J lost 1 base, V lost 4 bases, and 8 bases had no gene match. CDR3 length: 16 residues. Germline CDR1 and CDR2: KGHSH and LQKENI. CDR3 residues: CASSLTTGAWNTEAFF. CDR3 coding DNA: TGTGCCAGCTCACTAACGACAGGGGCCTGGAACACTGAAGCTTTCTTT.

The chain has TRBV7-3 and TRBJ2-1, with 11 bases lining up with TRBD1. Trimming took 1 base from V and 7 from J; bases not matched to a gene: 3. The V gene's germline CDR1 is SGHTA and CDR2 FQGTGA. The CDR3 loop spans 15 amino acids. The CDR3 spells CASSLRDRGANEQFF. Here the CDR3 DNA reads TGTGCCAGCAGCTTAAGGGACAGGGGGGCAAATGAGCAGTTCTTC.

The CDR3 nucleotides are TGTGCCAGCAGCTCCTTCAGCGGGGACTCCTACAATGAGCAGTTCTTC. Amino acid sequence: CASSSFSGDSYNEQFF. The chain is built from TRBV7-3 and TRBJ2-1, with 7 bases fitting TRBD2. Germline assignment: CDR1 SGHTA and CDR2 FQGTGA. The CDR3 sequence is 16 residues long. Trimming removed 4 bases from V and 0 bases from J; junction bases left unmatched: 6.

CDR3 bases: TGTGCCAGCAGCTATTCGGGGGGCAATCAGCCCCAGCATTTT. This sequence encodes CASSYSGGNQPQHF. This chain links TRBV5-4 with TRBJ1-5; D is possibly TRBD1 (5 bases). The CDR3 is 14 amino acids. With 3 bases removed from V and 2 bases from J, the gap between germline ends came to 9 bases. Germline CDR1 is SGHNT and CDR2 is YYREEE (reference sequence).

V is TRBV7-9 and J is TRBJ2-7; TRBD2 matches at 9 bases. J was trimmed by 1 base and V by 5 bases; bases with no gene match: 3. The CDR3 has 14 residues. Germline CDR1 is SEHNR and CDR2 is FQNEAQ (reference sequence). CDR3 nucleotides: TGTGCCAGCAGCCGACTAGCGGAGTCCTACGAGCAGTACTTC. Its translation is CASSRLAESYEQYF.

V and J are TRBV30 and TRBJ2-1; the D gene could be TRBD1 or TRBD2 (5 bases each). The CDR3 runs to 13 residues. Trimming left V 3 bases short and J 13 bases short, with 19 bases between. In germline, CDR1 is GTSNPN, CDR2 SVGIG (reference sequence). The CDR3 nucleotides read TGTGCCTGGAGGGGGACCCCTACCGCGAGACAGTTCTTC. Residues: CAWRGTPTARQFF.

The chain combines TRBV14 with TRBJ1-2, with D possibly being TRBD1 (5 bases). Trimming pared 4 bases from V and 7 bases from J, leaving 13 bases between. The CDR3 is 13 residues long. Germline V gives CDR1 SGHDN, CDR2 FVKESK. In nucleotides, the CDR3 is TGTGCCAGCAGCCGGGGCCAGCTCTCTGGCTACACCTTC. Its translation is CASSRGQLSGYTF.

The chain employs TRBV4-2 and TRBJ1-1, with D perhaps TRBD1 (5 bases). Trimming removed 0 bases from V and 5 bases from J, with 13 bases in between. CDR3 length: 15 amino acids. The germline V gene has CDR1 LGHNA and CDR2 YNFKEQ. CDR3 protein: CASSQDFRAPTEAFF. In nucleotides, the CDR3 is TGTGCCAGCAGCCAAGATTTCAGGGCCCCGACTGAAGCTTTCTTT.

The V and J genes are TRBV5-4 and TRBJ2-3, with 9 bases aligning to TRBD1. J gave up 3 bases and V 4 bases, and 3 bases lay outside the gene matches. This CDR3 is 14 amino acids long. In germline, CDR1 is SGHNT, CDR2 YYREEE (reference sequence). For the CDR3, the DNA is TGTGCCAGCAGCCCAGGACAGGGGACAGATACGCAGTATTTT. It encodes CASSPGQGTDTQYF.

The chain links TRBV24-1 to TRBJ2-2; D uncertain. Germline V gene data show CDR1 as KGHDR and CDR2 as SFDVKD. Trimming shortened V by 6 bases and J by 0 bases, and 7 bases separated the two germline ends. The length of the CDR3 is 14 residues. The DNA for the CDR3 is TGTGCCACCAGTCCAGATTCGAACACCGGGGAGCTGTTTTTT. Encoded protein: CATSPDSNTGELFF.

J is TRBJ1-1 and V is TRBV5-1; tentative D call: TRBD1 (5 bases). V lost 0 bases to trimming and J lost 3 bases, with 9 bases between them. Germline lookup yields CDR1 SGHRS and CDR2 YFSETQ. The CDR3 is 14 amino acids. CDR3 nucleotide sequence: TGCGCCAGCAGCTTGGTATTGGGGGACACTGAAGCTTTCTTT. This encodes CASSLVLGDTEAFF.

This sequence joins TRBV11-2 and TRBJ2-2, with 12 bases fitting TRBD2. There are 14 residues in the CDR3. Germline V gene data show CDR1 as SGHAT and CDR2 as FQNNGV. V lost 4 bases, J lost 7 bases, and 1 base stayed unmatched. The CDR3 is CASSSGLAGGELFF. CDR3 nucleotide sequence: TGTGCCAGCAGCTCGGGACTAGCGGGCGGGGAGCTGTTTTTT.